This TCR beta chain appears in the sequencing data of a study of blood T cell repertoires in COVID-19. Study as a whole: Some COVID-19 samples were acute and others convalescent; all came from the United States, Italy and Spain. PBMCs, B-cell-depleted T cells, or T cells were the source of the cDNA or gDNA that made up the material.

Between the trimmed V and J ends, which lost 3 bases and 3 bases, there was a span of 9 bases. CDR1 and CDR2 (germline): MDHEN, SYDVKM. CDR3 length equals 14 residues. This clone was observed many times. As handled by the study authors: Cell counts per sample came from amplifying reference gene primers. TCRdb's table, derived via immunoSEQ multiplex PCR, lists solely in-frame clones and lacks some. D and trimming were read from the DNA, whereas the V and J calls and clone size are those reported in that table. The sample holds 160,000 or so clones, over 80% seen once. The chain joins TRBV28 to TRBJ2-1, with D possibly being TRBD1 (6 bases). Sequencing input: peripheral blood. This receptor was taken from a woman in her forties or fifties with acute or convalescent COVID-19. This CDR3 is CASSFRTDYNEQFF. For the CDR3, the DNA is TGTGCCAGCAGTTTTAGGACAGACTACAATGAGCAGTTCTTC.